This TCR beta chain derives from a study of cytomegalovirus exposure and HLA in healthy donors. Notes on the study in general: Later, an analysis found that common viral pathogens appeared to be linked with several of the most significant clusters.

By its share, this clone is medium-sized. Its antigen is undetermined. PCR was performed using 60 Vbeta and 13 Jbeta primers. Assay used: immunoSEQ multiplex PCR; TCRdb lists only in-frame clones, some missing. The sample has around 67,000 clones; around 79% are singletons. The germline CDR1 and CDR2 sequences are WSHSY and SAAADI. V was clipped by 0 bases and J by 0 bases; unmatched bases: 4. The CDR3 runs 17 residues. Sequencing was carried out using PBMCs. The sequence was collected from a woman aged 25-40 years in good health and CMV-seropositive. The rearrangement joins TRBV10-2 to TRBJ2-2; 7 nucleotides agree with TRBD2. CDR3 in amino acids: CASSESRLAANTGELFF. CDR3 in DNA: TGCGCCAGCAGTGAGTCGAGGCTAGCGGCGAACACCGGGGAGCTGTTTTTT.